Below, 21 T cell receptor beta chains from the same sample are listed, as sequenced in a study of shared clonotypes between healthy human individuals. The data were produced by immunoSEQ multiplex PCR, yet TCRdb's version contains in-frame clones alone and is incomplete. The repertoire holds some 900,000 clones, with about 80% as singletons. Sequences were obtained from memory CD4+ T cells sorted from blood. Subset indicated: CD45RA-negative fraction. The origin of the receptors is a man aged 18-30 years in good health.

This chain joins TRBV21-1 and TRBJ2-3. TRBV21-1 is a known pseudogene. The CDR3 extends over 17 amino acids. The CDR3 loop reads CASGRFKGPKRTDTQYF. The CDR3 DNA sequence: TGTGCCAGCGGACGTTTTAAAGGGCCCAAACGCACAGATACGCAGTATTTT.

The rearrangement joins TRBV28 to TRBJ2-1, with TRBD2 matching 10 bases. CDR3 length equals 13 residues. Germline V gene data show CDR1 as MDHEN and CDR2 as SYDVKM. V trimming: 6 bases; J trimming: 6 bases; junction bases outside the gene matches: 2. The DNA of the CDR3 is TGTGCCAGCAGAAGCGGGGGGGCCAATGAGCAGTTCTTC. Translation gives CASRSGGANEQFF. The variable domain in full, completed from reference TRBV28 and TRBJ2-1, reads DVKVTQSSRYLVKRTGEKVFLECVQDMDHENMFWYRQDPGLGLRLIYFSYDVKMKEKGDIPEGYSVSREKKERFSLILESASTNQTSMYLCASRSGGANEQFFGPGTRLTVL.

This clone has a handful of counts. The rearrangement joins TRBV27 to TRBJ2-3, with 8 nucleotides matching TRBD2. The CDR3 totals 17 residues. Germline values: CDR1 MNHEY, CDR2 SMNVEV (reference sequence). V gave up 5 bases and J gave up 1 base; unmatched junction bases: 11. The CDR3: CASSPKRDGGGTDTQYF. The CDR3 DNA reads TGTGCCAGCAGTCCAAAACGGGACGGGGGGGGCACAGATACGCAGTATTTT.

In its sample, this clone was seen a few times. The CDR3 protein is CASGLFLSGANVLTF. For the CDR3, the DNA is TGTGCTAGTGGTTTGTTCCTTTCTGGGGCCAACGTCCTGACTTTC. This sequence joins TRBV12-5 and TRBJ2-6, with unresolved D. This CDR3 has 15 residues. The germline V gene has CDR1 LGHNT and CDR2 FRNRAP. V was pared by 2 bases and J by 1 base, with 6 bases between.

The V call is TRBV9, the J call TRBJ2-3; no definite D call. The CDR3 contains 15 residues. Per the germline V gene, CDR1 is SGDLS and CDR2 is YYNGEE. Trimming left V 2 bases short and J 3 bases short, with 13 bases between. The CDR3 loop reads CASSVLWVGTDTQYF. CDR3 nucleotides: TGTGCCAGCAGCGTGTTGTGGGTCGGGACAGATACGCAGTATTTT.

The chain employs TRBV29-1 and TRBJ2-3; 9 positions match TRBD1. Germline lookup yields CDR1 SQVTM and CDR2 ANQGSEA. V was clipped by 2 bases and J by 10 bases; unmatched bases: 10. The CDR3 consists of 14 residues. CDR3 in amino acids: CSVERDRASIAQYF. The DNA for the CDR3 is TGCAGCGTTGAAAGGGACAGGGCGAGCATAGCGCAGTATTTT.

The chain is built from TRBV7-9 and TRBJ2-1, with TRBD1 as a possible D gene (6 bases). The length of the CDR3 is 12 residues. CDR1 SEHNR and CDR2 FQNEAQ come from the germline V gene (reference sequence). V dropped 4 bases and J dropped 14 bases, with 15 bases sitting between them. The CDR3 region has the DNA TGTGCCAGCAGCTCCCAGGGGTCGGCGGAGTTCTTC. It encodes CASSSQGSAEFF.

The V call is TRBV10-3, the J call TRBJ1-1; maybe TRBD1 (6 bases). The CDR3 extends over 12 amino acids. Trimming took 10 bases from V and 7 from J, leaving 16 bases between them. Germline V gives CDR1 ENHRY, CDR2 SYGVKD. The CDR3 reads CATSTGLLEAFF. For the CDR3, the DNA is TGTGCCACCTCGACAGGACTGCTTGAAGCTTTCTTT.

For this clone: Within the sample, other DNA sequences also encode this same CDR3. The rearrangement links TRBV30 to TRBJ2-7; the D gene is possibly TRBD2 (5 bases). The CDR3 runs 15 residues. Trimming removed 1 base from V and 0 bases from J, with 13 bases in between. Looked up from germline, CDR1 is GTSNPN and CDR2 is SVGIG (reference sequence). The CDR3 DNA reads TGTGCCTGGAGTGGCCCGAGCGGACTCTCCTACGAGCAGTACTTC. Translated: CAWSGPSGLSYEQYF.

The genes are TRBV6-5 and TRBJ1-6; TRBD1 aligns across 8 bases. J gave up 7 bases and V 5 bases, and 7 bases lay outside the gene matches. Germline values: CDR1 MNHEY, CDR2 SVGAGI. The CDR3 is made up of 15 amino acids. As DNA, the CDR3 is TGTGCCAGCAGTACCACCACAGGGGGAAATTCACCCCTCCACTTT. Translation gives CASSTTTGGNSPLHF.

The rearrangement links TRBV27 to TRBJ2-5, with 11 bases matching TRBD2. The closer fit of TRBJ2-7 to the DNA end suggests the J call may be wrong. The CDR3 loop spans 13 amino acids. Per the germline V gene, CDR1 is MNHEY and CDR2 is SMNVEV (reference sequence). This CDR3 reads CARGTSGAYEQYF. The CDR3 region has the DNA TGTGCCAGGGGGACTAGCGGAGCCTACGAGCAGTACTTC.

The DNA of the CDR3 is TGTGCCAGCAGCCCGGGACAGGGCGAACTGTTTTTT. As protein: CASSPGQGELFF. V gene TRBV5-4 combines with J gene TRBJ1-4, with 9 bases identical to TRBD1. Trimming took 4 bases from V and 12 from J; bases not matched to a gene: 4. This CDR3 has 12 residues. Germline CDR1 reads SGHNT; CDR2 reads YYREEE (reference sequence).

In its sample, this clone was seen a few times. Written as DNA, the CDR3 is TGTGCCAGCAGCTTCGGCAGCCCTGAAGCTTTCTTT. Translation: CASSFGSPEAFF. V usage is TRBV7-2 and J usage is TRBJ1-1; D is uncertain. V was trimmed by 3 bases and J by 6 bases, leaving 8 bases between them. Germline V gives CDR1 SGHTA, CDR2 FQGNSA. CDR3 size: 12 residues. The whole variable domain, filled in from reference TRBV7-2 and TRBJ1-1, reads GAGVSQSPSNKVTEKGKDVELRCDPISGHTALYWYRQSLGQGLEFLIYFQGNSAPDKSGLPSDRFSAERTGGSVSTLTIQRTQQEDSAVYLCASSFGSPEAFFGQGTRLTVV.

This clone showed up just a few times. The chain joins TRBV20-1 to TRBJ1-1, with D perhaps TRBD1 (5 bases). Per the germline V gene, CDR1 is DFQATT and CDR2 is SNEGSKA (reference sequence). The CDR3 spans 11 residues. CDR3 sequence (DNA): TGCAGGCCATCGGGGAGGGGTTCAGCTTTCTTT. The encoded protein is CRPSGRGSAFF.

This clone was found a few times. For the CDR3, the DNA is TGTGCTAGTGGTTTGAGTGGGACCAGGTATGAGCAGTTCTTC. It encodes CASGLSGTRYEQFF. The chain uses TRBV12-5 and TRBJ2-1; the D call may be TRBD1 or TRBD2 (5 bases each). Between the trimmed V and J ends, which lost 2 bases and 8 bases, there was a span of 13 bases. The CDR3 runs 14 residues. The germline gives CDR1 LGHNT, CDR2 FRNRAP. Supplemented by reference TRBV12-5 and TRBJ2-1, the full variable domain reads DARVTQTPRHKVTEMGQEVTMRCQPILGHNTVFWYRQTMMQGLELLAYFRNRAPLDDSGMPKDRFSAEMPDATLATLKIQPSEPRDSAVYFCASGLSGTRYEQFFGPGTRLTVL.

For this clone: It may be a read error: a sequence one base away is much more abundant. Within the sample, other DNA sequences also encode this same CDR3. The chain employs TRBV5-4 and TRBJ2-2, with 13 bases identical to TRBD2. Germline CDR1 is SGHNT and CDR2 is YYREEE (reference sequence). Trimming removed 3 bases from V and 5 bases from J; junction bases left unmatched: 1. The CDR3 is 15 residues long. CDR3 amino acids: CASSSGLAGTGELFF. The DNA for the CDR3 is TGTGCCAGCAGCTCGGGACTAGCGGGAACCGGGGAGCTGTTTTTT.

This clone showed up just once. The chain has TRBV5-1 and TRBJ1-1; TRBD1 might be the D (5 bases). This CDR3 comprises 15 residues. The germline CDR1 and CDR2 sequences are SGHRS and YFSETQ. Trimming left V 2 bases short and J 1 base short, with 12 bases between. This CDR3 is CASSLNRQTNTEAFF. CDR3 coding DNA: TGCGCCAGCAGCTTAAACAGGCAAACGAACACTGAAGCTTTCTTT.

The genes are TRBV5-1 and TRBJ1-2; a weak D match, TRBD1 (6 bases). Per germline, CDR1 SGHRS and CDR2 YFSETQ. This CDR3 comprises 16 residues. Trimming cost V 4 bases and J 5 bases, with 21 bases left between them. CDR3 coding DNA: TGCGCCAGCAGCCCGTCCTGGCAGGGGCTATGGTATGGCTACACCTTC. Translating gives CASSPSWQGLWYGYTF.

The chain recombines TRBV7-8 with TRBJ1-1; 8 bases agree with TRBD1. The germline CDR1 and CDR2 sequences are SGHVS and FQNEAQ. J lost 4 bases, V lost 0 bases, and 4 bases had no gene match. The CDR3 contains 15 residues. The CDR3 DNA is TGTGCCAGCAGCTTAGCTCAGACAGGGGTCACTGAAGCTTTCTTT. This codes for CASSLAQTGVTEAFF.

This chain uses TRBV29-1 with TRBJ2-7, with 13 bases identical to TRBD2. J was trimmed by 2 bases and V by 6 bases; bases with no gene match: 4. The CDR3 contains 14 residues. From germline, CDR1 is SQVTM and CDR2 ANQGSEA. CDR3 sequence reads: CSVEGLAGTYEQYF. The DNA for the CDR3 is TGCAGCGTCGAGGGACTAGCGGGAACCTACGAGCAGTACTTC.

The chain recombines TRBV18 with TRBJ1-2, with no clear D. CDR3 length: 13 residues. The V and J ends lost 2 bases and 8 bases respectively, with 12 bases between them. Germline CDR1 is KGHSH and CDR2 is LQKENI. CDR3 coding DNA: TGTGCCAGCTCACCAATGGGAGCGGAGGGCTACACCTTC. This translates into CASSPMGAEGYTF. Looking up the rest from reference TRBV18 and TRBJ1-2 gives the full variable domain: NAGVMQNPRHLVRRRGQEARLRCSPMKGHSHVYWYRQLPEEGLKFMVYLQKENIIDESGMPKERFSAEFPKEGPSILRIQQVVRGDSAAYFCASSPMGAEGYTFGSGTRLTVV.